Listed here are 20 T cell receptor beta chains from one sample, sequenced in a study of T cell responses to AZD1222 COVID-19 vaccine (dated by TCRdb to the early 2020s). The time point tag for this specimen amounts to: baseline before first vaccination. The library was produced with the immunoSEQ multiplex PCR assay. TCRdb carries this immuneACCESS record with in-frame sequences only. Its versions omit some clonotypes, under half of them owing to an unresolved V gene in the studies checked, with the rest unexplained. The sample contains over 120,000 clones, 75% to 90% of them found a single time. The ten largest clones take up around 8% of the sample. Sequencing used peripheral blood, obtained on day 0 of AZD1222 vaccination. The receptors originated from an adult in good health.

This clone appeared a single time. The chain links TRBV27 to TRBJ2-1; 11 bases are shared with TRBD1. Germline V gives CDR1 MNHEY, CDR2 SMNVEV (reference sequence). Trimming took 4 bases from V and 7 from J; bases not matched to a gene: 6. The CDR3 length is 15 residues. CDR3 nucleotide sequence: TGTGCCAGCAGTTCAGGACAGGGGGCGCAGAATGAGCAGTTCTTC. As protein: CASSSGQGAQNEQFF.

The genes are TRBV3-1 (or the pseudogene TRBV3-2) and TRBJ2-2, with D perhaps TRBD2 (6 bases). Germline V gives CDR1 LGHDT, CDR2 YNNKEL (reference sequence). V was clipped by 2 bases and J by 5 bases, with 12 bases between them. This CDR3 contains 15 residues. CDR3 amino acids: CASSQSGSGTGELFF. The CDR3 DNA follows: TGTGCCAGCAGCCAATCGGGCAGCGGGACCGGGGAGCTGTTTTTT.

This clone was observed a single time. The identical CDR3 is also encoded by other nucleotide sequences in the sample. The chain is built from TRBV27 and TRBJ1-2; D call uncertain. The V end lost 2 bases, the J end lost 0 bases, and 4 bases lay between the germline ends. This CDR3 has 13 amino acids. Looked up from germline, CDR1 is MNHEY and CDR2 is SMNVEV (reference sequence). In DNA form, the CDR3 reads TGTGCCAGCAGTTTAACCGCTAACTATGGCTACACCTTC. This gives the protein CASSLTANYGYTF.

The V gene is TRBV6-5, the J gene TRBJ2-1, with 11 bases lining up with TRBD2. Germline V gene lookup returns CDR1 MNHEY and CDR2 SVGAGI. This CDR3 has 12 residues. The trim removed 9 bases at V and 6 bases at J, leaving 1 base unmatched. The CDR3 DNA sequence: TGTGCCAGTAGCGGGAGGGCCAATGAGCAGTTCTTC. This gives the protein CASSGRANEQFF.

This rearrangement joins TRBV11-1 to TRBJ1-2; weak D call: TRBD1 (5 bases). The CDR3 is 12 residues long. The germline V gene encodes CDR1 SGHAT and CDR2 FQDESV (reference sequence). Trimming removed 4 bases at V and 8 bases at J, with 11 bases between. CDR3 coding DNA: TGTGCCAGCAGCTCCCCTGGGGACGGCTACACCTTC. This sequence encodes CASSSPGDGYTF.

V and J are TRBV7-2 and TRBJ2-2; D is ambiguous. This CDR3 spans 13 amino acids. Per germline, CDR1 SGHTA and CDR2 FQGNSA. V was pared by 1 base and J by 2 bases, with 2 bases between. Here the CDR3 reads CASSLENTGELFF. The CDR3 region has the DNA TGTGCCAGCAGCTTAGAAAACACCGGGGAGCTGTTTTTT.

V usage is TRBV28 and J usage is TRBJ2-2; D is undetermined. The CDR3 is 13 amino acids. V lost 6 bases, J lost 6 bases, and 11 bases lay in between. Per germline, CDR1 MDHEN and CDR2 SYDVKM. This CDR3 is CASSPQLPGELFF. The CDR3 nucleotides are TGTGCCAGCAGCCCTCAACTTCCCGGGGAGCTGTTTTTT.

The CDR3 spells CASSPRDRATEAFF. CDR3 in DNA: TGTGCCAGCAGCCCAAGGGACAGGGCCACTGAAGCTTTCTTT. V gene TRBV7-9 combines with J gene TRBJ1-1; 9 bases line up with TRBD1. The CDR3 runs 14 residues. The ends lost 5 bases at V and 4 bases at J; junction bases unmatched: 5. Germline V gene sequence: CDR1 SEHNR, CDR2 FQNEAQ (reference sequence).

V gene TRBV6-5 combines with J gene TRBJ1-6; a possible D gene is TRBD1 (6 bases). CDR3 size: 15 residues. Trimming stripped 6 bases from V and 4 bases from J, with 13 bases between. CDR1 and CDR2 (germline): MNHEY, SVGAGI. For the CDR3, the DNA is TGTGCCAGCAGCGACACCGGGACATATAATTCACCCCTCCACTTT. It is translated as CASSDTGTYNSPLHF.

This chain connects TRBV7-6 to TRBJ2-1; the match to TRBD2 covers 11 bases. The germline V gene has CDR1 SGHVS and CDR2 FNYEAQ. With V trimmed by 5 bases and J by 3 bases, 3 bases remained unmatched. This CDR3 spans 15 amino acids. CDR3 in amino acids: CASSLGLADYNEQFF. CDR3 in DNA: TGTGCCAGCAGCCTGGGACTAGCGGACTACAATGAGCAGTTCTTC.

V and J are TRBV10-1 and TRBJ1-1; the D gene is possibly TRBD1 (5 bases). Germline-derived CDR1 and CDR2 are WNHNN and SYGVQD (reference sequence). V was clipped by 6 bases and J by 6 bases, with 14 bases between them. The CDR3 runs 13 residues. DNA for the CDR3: TGCGCCAGCAGCAACACCGGGGGGGCTGAAGCTTTCTTT. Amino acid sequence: CASSNTGGAEAFF.

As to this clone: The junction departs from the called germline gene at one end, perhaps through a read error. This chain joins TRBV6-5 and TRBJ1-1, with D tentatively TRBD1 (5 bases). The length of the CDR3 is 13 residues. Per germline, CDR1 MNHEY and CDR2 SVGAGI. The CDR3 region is CASSPGAGSEAFF. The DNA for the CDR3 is TGTGCCAGCAGTCCCGGGGCGGGGTCTGAGGCTTTCTTT.

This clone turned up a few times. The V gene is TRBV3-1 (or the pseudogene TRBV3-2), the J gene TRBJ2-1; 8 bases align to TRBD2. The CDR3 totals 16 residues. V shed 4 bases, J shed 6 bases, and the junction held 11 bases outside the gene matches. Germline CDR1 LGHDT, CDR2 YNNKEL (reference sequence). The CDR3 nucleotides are TGTGCCAGCAGCCTTGCACCGGGACTAGGCTCCAATGAGCAGTTCTTC. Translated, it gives CASSLAPGLGSNEQFF.

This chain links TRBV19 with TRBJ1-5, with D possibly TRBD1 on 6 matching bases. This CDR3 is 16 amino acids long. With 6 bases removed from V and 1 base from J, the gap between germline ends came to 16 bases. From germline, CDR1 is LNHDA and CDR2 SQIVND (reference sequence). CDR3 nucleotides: TGTGCCAGTAGCGACAGTTGGGGGGCGAGCAATCAGCCCCAGCATTTT. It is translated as CASSDSWGASNQPQHF.

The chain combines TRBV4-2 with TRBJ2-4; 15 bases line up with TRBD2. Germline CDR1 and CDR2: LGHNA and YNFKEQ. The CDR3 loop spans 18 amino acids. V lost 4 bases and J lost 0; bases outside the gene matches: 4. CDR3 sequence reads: CASSPGLAGGTAKNIQYF. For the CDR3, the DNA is TGTGCCAGCAGCCCGGGACTAGCGGGGGGCACAGCCAAAAACATTCAGTACTTC.

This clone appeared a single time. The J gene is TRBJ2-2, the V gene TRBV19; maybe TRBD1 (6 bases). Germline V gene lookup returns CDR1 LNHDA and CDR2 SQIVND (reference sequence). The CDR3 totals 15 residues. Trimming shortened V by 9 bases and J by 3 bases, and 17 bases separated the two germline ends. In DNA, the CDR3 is TGTGCCAGCAAATACAGGGTGCGGGACACCGGGGAGCTGTTTTTT. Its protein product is CASKYRVRDTGELFF.

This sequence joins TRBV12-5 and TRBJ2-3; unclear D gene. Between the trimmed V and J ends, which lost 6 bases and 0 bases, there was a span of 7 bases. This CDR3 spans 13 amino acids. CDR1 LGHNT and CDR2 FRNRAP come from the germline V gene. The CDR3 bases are TGTGCTAGTGGCCGGGCTAGCACAGATACGCAGTATTTT. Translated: CASGRASTDTQYF.

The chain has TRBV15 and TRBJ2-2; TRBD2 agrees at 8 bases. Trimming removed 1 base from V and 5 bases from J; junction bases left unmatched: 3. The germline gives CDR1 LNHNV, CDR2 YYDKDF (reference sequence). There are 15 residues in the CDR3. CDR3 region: CATSRAGGPTGELFF. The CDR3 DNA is TGTGCCACCAGCAGAGCGGGAGGGCCGACCGGGGAGCTGTTTTTT.

DNA of the CDR3: TGTGCCAGCAGTTTAATGGGCTACAATGAGCAGTTCTTC. It specifies CASSLMGYNEQFF. The chain employs TRBV12-3 or TRBV12-4 and TRBJ2-1; no clear D. The CDR3 totals 13 residues. V lost 2 bases and J 3 bases, leaving 5 bases between the germline ends.

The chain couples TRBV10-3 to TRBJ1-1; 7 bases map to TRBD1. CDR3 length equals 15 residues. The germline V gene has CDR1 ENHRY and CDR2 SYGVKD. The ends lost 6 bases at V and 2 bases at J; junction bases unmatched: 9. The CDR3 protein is CAIREPTGANTEAFF. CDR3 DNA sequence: TGTGCCATCAGGGAACCAACAGGGGCTAACACTGAAGCTTTCTTT.